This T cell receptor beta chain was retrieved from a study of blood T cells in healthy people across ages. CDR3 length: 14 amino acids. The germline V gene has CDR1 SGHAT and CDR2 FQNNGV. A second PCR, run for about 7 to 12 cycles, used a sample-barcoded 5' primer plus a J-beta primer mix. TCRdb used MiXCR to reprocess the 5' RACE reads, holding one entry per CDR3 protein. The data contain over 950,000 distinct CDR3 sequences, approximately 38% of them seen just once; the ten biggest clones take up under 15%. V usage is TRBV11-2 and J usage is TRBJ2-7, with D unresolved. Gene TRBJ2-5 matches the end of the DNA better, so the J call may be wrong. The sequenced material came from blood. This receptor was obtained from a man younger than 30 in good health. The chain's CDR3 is CASSLLLGPETQYF. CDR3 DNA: TGTGCCAGCAGCTTATTGTTGGGCCCAGAGACCCAGTACTTC.